One and the same sample provided the 25 T cell receptor beta chains below, sequenced in a study of blood T cells in healthy people across ages. A J-beta primer mix and a sample-barcoded 5' primer were used in a second PCR of about 7 to 12 cycles. TCRdb independently ran MiXCR on the 5' RACE reads; one entry per CDR3 protein. Of about 900,000 distinct CDR3 sequences listed, about 62% are singletons. The sequenced sample consisted of blood. The receptors originated from a man between 25 and 39 years old in good health.

This chain connects TRBV20-1 to TRBJ1-2; no clear D gene. The V and J ends lost 6 bases and 2 bases respectively, with 10 bases between them. Germline CDR1 is DFQATT and CDR2 is SNEGSKA (reference sequence). The CDR3 sequence is 12 residues long. In nucleotides, the CDR3 is TGCAGTGCGACCAACCGAAACTATGGCTACACCTTC. Its translation: CSATNRNYGYTF.

The gene calls are TRBV5-1 and TRBJ2-3; D may be TRBD1 (6 bases). The germline CDR1 and CDR2 sequences are SGHRS and YFSETQ. This CDR3 comprises 16 residues. Trimming took 0 bases from V and 2 from J, leaving 13 bases between them. The CDR3 nucleotides are TGCGCCAGCAGCTTGGGACAGGTCGGACTCACAGATACGCAGTATTTT. It codes for CASSLGQVGLTDTQYF.

The chain has TRBV20-1 and TRBJ1-3; D might be TRBD1 (6 bases). Germline V gives CDR1 DFQATT, CDR2 SNEGSKA (reference sequence). The germline V and J ends were trimmed by 5 bases and 0 bases, with 14 bases remaining between them. This CDR3 spans 15 amino acids. For the CDR3, the DNA is TGCAGTGCTCTAAAGGCAGGGGCCTCTGGAAACACCATATATTTT. It yields the protein CSALKAGASGNTIYF.

Only a few counts were recorded for this clonotype. The chain employs TRBV15 and TRBJ1-6; D is unclear. The CDR3 totals 15 residues. Trimming removed 0 bases from V and 9 bases from J, with 12 bases in between. Germline V gives CDR1 LNHNV, CDR2 YYDKDF (reference sequence). CDR3 region: CATSRDVARTSPLHF. CDR3 DNA sequence: TGTGCCACCAGCAGAGATGTAGCTCGGACTTCACCCCTCCACTTT.

V usage is TRBV7-2 and J usage is TRBJ1-2; D gene unclear. The ends were cut back, 1 base at V and 5 bases at J, with 8 bases in the middle. The CDR3 runs 13 residues. CDR1 and CDR2 (germline): SGHTA, FQGNSA. CDR3 coding DNA: TGTGCCAGCAGCTTAGACGGCCAGTATGGCTACACCTTC. Translating gives CASSLDGQYGYTF.

V gene TRBV29-1 combines with J gene TRBJ1-1; D unresolved. CDR3 length: 11 residues. The germline CDR1 and CDR2 sequences are SQVTM and ANQGSEA. V was trimmed by 3 bases and J by 9 bases, leaving 11 bases between them. The CDR3 nucleotides read TGCAGCGTTGAGGAGATTGGCAAAGCTTTCTTT. This translates into CSVEEIGKAFF. The full variable domain, with the rest looked up from reference TRBV29-1 and TRBJ1-1, is SAVISQKPSRDICQRGTSLTIQCQVDSQVTMMFWYRQQPGQSLTLIATANQGSEATYESGFVIDKFPISRPNLTFSTLTVSNMSPEDSSIYLCSVEEIGKAFFGQGTRLTVV.

The chain uses TRBV29-1 and TRBJ2-5, with 8 positions matching TRBD1. The CDR3 is made up of 14 amino acids. V lost 7 bases, J lost 2 bases, and 9 bases stayed unmatched. Per the germline V gene, CDR1 is SQVTM and CDR2 is ANQGSEA. CDR3 DNA: TGCAGCGCAGCAGGACAGGGCTTTCAAGAGACCCAGTACTTC. Encoded protein: CSAAGQGFQETQYF. The whole variable domain, remainder taken from reference TRBV29-1 and TRBJ2-5, is SAVISQKPSRDICQRGTSLTIQCQVDSQVTMMFWYRQQPGQSLTLIATANQGSEATYESGFVIDKFPISRPNLTFSTLTVSNMSPEDSSIYLCSAAGQGFQETQYFGPGTRLLVL.

The chain recombines TRBV7-9 with TRBJ1-2; D not resolved. Germline V gene data show CDR1 as SEHNR and CDR2 as FQNEAQ (reference sequence). V was shortened by 4 bases and J by 5 bases, with 11 bases between the two germline ends. The CDR3 loop spans 13 amino acids. CDR3 DNA: TGTGCCAGCAGCTCCCGGGCGGAATATGGCTACACCTTC. Protein product: CASSSRAEYGYTF.

This clonotype has a count of ten or more. V gene TRBV3-1 combines with J gene TRBJ1-5, with a weak D call TRBD1 (5 bases). Germline V gene lookup returns CDR1 LGHDT and CDR2 YNNKEL (reference sequence). V shed 0 bases and J shed 0 bases, with 15 bases lying between them. The CDR3 runs to 18 residues. In DNA, the CDR3 is TGTGCCAGCAGCCAAGAAGGGTCAGGGTCGTATAGCAATCAGCCCCAGCATTTT. Translation gives CASSQEGSGSYSNQPQHF.

There are a few counts of this clonotype. A junction boundary mismatches the germline segment, possibly from a read error. The chain couples TRBV3-1 to TRBJ1-5; D might be TRBD1 (5 bases). This CDR3 contains 14 residues. From germline, CDR1 is LGHDT and CDR2 YNNKEL (reference sequence). CDR3 sequence: CASSQGVSNQPQHF. CDR3 nucleotide sequence: TGCGCCAGCAGCCAAGGGGTAAGCAATCAGCCCCAGCATTTT. Combining the CDR3 with reference TRBV3-1 and TRBJ1-5 gives the whole variable domain DTAVSQTPKYLVTQMGNDKSIKCEQNLGHDTMYWYKQDSKKFLKIMFSYNNKELIINETVPNRFSPKSPDKAHLNLHINSLELGDSAVYFCASSQGVSNQPQHFGDGTRLSIL.

Points on this clonotype: The junction differs from germline at one of its ends, possibly a read error. The V gene is TRBV12-3 or TRBV12-4, the J gene TRBJ2-3; D is possibly TRBD2 (6 bases). This CDR3 comprises 18 residues. The CDR3 sequence is CASSGPSVRDLRTDRQYF. The CDR3 DNA follows: TGTGCCAGCAGTGGTCCTAGCGTGAGGGACTTGCGCACAGATAGGCAGTATTTT.

The V call is TRBV4-2, the J call TRBJ2-5; TRBD2 agrees at 10 bases. The junction had 2 bases not matched to a gene; V was cut back by 0 bases and J by 4 bases. CDR3 size: 15 residues. In germline, CDR1 is LGHNA, CDR2 YNFKEQ. The DNA for the CDR3 is TGTGCCAGCAGCCAAGATCGACTAGCGGGAGAGACCCAGTACTTC. The encoded protein is CASSQDRLAGETQYF.

This sequence joins TRBV29-1 and TRBJ2-3; D ambiguous. Trimming took 1 base from V and 3 from J, leaving 5 bases between them. The CDR3 covers 12 residues. The V gene's germline CDR1 is SQVTM and CDR2 ANQGSEA. In DNA, the CDR3 is TGCAGCGTTGAAGGGCTGACAGATACGCAGTATTTT. Translating gives CSVEGLTDTQYF.

V usage is TRBV4-2 and J usage is TRBJ2-5, with 14 bases matching TRBD2. Looked up from germline, CDR1 is LGHNA and CDR2 is YNFKEQ. V shed 2 bases and J 3 bases; nucleotides not matched to a gene: 2. The CDR3 has 16 residues. The CDR3 here is CASSQSGLAGEETQYF. DNA of the CDR3: TGTGCCAGCAGCCAATCGGGACTAGCGGGGGAAGAGACCCAGTACTTC.

The rearrangement joins TRBV4-3 to TRBJ2-1; D gene unclear. V was pared by 0 bases and J by 0 bases, with 12 bases between. The CDR3 covers 17 residues. Germline values: CDR1 LGHNA, CDR2 YSLEER. In nucleotides, the CDR3 is TGCGCCAGCAGCCAAGATGCCGACTTCAGCTCCTACAATGAGCAGTTCTTC. Translating gives CASSQDADFSSYNEQFF.

This clonotype is a singleton in its sample. V is TRBV2 and J is TRBJ1-2; D unclear. With 2 bases removed from V and 5 bases from J, the gap between germline ends came to 12 bases. The germline V gene has CDR1 SNHLY and CDR2 FYNNEI. This CDR3 region has 14 residues. CDR3 DNA sequence: TGTGCCAGCAGTGAATCAGAATACTATTATGGCTACACCTTC. This gives the protein CASSESEYYYGYTF.

This chain uses TRBV9 with TRBJ1-2; no clear D. The CDR3 is 14 residues long. Germline lookup yields CDR1 SGDLS and CDR2 YYNGEE. V shed 0 bases and J shed 5 bases, with 11 bases lying between them. The CDR3 bases are TGTGCCAGCAGCGTAGTGGCGGAATCATATGGCTACACCTTC. Translated: CASSVVAESYGYTF.

V is TRBV20-1 and J is TRBJ1-5; no definite D call. From germline, CDR1 is DFQATT and CDR2 SNEGSKA (reference sequence). The ends were cut back, 3 bases at V and 1 base at J, with 16 bases in the middle. The CDR3 has 16 residues. The CDR3 nucleotides are TGCAGTGCTAGCCCCCTTTCGGGCGGCAGCAATCAGCCCCAGCATTTT. Translation: CSASPLSGGSNQPQHF.

The V and J genes are TRBV3-1 and TRBJ2-7; maybe TRBD2 (5 bases). Germline-derived CDR1 and CDR2 are LGHDT and YNNKEL (reference sequence). Trimming took off 4 bases at V and 5 bases at J, with 15 bases between the two ends. The CDR3 has 14 residues. CDR3 DNA sequence: TGTGCCAGCAGCCCCCTGGTCCCGCGGGACGAGCAGTACTTC. This encodes CASSPLVPRDEQYF.

The V and J genes are TRBV28 and TRBJ2-5, with a weak D call TRBD2 (6 bases). The J call may be faulty, since TRBJ2-7 better matches the DNA end. The CDR3 is 16 amino acids. CDR1 and CDR2 from the germline V gene are MDHEN and SYDVKM. CDR3: CASRSFSGGSTYEQYF. The CDR3 bases are TGTGCCAGCAGGAGTTTTTCCGGGGGATCCACCTACGAGCAGTACTTC.

The chain recombines TRBV21-1 with TRBJ2-1; the table's D call, TRBD1, has no DNA check behind it. TRBV21-1 is termed a pseudogene. CDR3 length: 17 amino acids. The chain's CDR3 is CASSKGLKGASYNEQFF. The CDR3 DNA reads as TGTGCCAGCAGCAAAGGTCTCAAGGGGGCCTCCTACAATGAGCAGTTCTTC.

J is TRBJ2-5 and V is TRBV13; perhaps TRBD1 as D (5 bases). V lost 6 bases and J 3 bases, leaving 14 bases between the germline ends. CDR1 and CDR2 from the germline V gene are PRHDT and FYEKMQ (reference sequence). This CDR3 comprises 14 residues. CDR3 sequence: CASSQGVREETQYF. The CDR3 DNA reads TGTGCCAGCAGTCAAGGGGTCAGGGAAGAGACCCAGTACTTC.

The genes are TRBV10-3 and TRBJ2-7; TRBD2 matches 7 bases. This CDR3 region has 15 residues. The germline V gene encodes CDR1 ENHRY and CDR2 SYGVKD. V trimming: 0 bases; J trimming: 4 bases; junction bases outside the gene matches: 6. CDR3 region: CAISESTTSNYEQYF. The CDR3 region has the DNA TGTGCCATCAGTGAGTCGACGACTAGCAATTACGAGCAGTACTTC.

The chain links TRBV24-1 to TRBJ2-7, with TRBD1 matching over 7 bases. Matching the DNA end better, TRBJ2-5 makes the J call doubtful. Germline loops: CDR1 KGHDR, CDR2 SFDVKD. The CDR3 consists of 15 residues. The CDR3 is CATSDLDRDGETQYF. In DNA, the CDR3 is TGTGCCACCAGTGATTTGGACAGGGATGGAGAGACCCAGTACTTC.

V gene TRBV20-1 combines with J gene TRBJ2-7; D is ambiguous. Germline V gene sequence: CDR1 DFQATT, CDR2 SNEGSKA (reference sequence). V was cut by 3 bases and J by 1 base, with 7 bases left in between. This CDR3 spans 12 amino acids. The CDR3 is CSASASSYEQYF. CDR3 nucleotide sequence: TGCAGTGCTAGCGCCTCTTCCTACGAGCAGTACTTC.